A single sample is the source of the 14 T cell receptor beta chains below, sequenced in a study of blood T cell repertoires in COVID-19. The repertoire was sequenced with immunoSEQ multiplex PCR; TCRdb's copy has only in-frame clones and lacks some. Of tens of thousands of clones in the sample, around 81% were seen once. Sequencing was done on a sample of peripheral blood. The receptors were gathered from a man in his 60s with acute or convalescent COVID-19.

The chain recombines TRBV14 with TRBJ1-3; weak D call: TRBD1 (6 bases). Per germline, CDR1 SGHDN and CDR2 FVKESK. With 1 base removed from V and 1 base from J, the gap between germline ends came to 17 bases. This CDR3 comprises 18 residues. The CDR3 sequence is CASSQVDHRDPSGNTIYF. The CDR3 coding sequence is TGTGCCAGCAGCCAAGTCGATCACAGGGATCCGTCTGGAAACACCATATATTTT. Supplemented by reference TRBV14 and TRBJ1-3, the full variable domain reads EAGVTQFPSHSVIEKGQTVTLRCDPISGHDNLYWYRRVMGKEIKFLLHFVKESKQDESGMPNNRFLAERTGGTYSTLKVQPAELEDSGVYFCASSQVDHRDPSGNTIYFGEGSWLTVV.

This rearrangement joins TRBV6-6 to TRBJ1-4; 8 bases match TRBD1. The V and J ends lost 2 bases and 7 bases, in that order; junction bases with no gene match: 6. CDR1 is MNHNY and CDR2 is SVGAGI in the germline V gene (reference sequence). The CDR3 extends over 15 amino acids. The CDR3 reads CASSYQGAMSEKLFF. Written as DNA, the CDR3 is TGTGCCAGCAGTTACCAGGGGGCGATGAGTGAAAAACTGTTTTTT.

V usage is TRBV24-1 and J usage is TRBJ2-1; 9 bases are a match to TRBD2. Germline assignment: CDR1 KGHDR and CDR2 SFDVKD. The CDR3 is 15 residues long. V shed 2 bases and J 12 bases; nucleotides not matched to a gene: 10. The CDR3 sequence is CATSDSGVAAGGQFF. The CDR3 DNA reads as TGTGCCACCAGTGATTCTGGGGTGGCAGCGGGAGGGCAGTTCTTC.

V and J are TRBV2 and TRBJ1-5, with 9 positions matching TRBD1. V trimming: 7 bases; J trimming: 8 bases; junction bases outside the gene matches: 6. CDR1 is SNHLY, CDR2 FYNNEI, per germline. The CDR3 sequence is 13 residues long. DNA of the CDR3: TGTGCCAGCATGGGGGACAGGGAAAAGCCCCAGCATTTT. Translating it yields CASMGDREKPQHF.

In its sample, this clone was seen a few times. V and J are TRBV7-2 and TRBJ1-5, with 7 positions matching TRBD1. Trimming removed 8 bases from V and 0 bases from J; junction bases left unmatched: 1. The CDR3 consists of 13 residues. Germline-derived CDR1 and CDR2 are SGHTA and FQGNSA. CDR3 sequence (DNA): TGTGCCAGCCGACAGGGTAGCAATCAGCCCCAGCATTTT. Protein sequence: CASRQGSNQPQHF.

The genes are TRBV9 and TRBJ2-2; TRBD2 aligns across 10 bases. This CDR3 region has 15 residues. Germline loops: CDR1 SGDLS, CDR2 YYNGEE. Losses at the gene ends were 7 bases for V and 3 bases for J; bases not matched to a gene: 6. DNA for the CDR3: TGTGCCAGCGCGACTAGCGGGTCCCACACCGGGGAGCTGTTTTTT. This sequence encodes CASATSGSHTGELFF. Combining the CDR3 with reference TRBV9 and TRBJ2-2 gives the whole variable domain DSGVTQTPKHLITATGQRVTLRCSPRSGDLSVYWYQQSLDQGLQFLIQYYNGEERAKGNILERFSAQQFPDLHSELNLSSLELGDSALYFCASATSGSHTGELFFGEGSRLTVL.

J is TRBJ2-3 and V is TRBV5-5; TRBD2 aligns across 9 bases. Germline CDR1 and CDR2: SGHKS and YYEKEE (reference sequence). Unmatched junction bases numbered 9, after V lost 1 base and J lost 3 bases. CDR3 length: 17 amino acids. In DNA, the CDR3 is TGTGCCAGCAGCTTGCTTGTGAGGACTAGCGAGACAGATACGCAGTATTTT. Its protein is CASSLLVRTSETDTQYF.

The chain employs TRBV29-1 and TRBJ2-3; 7 bases are a match to TRBD2. Looked up from germline, CDR1 is SQVTM and CDR2 is ANQGSEA. This CDR3 spans 14 amino acids. The V gene end was trimmed by 1 base and the J gene end by 1 base; junction bases not matched to a gene: 2. The CDR3 loop reads CSVEAGGGTDTQYF. In DNA, the CDR3 is TGCAGCGTTGAAGCGGGGGGAGGCACAGATACGCAGTATTTT.

This chain links TRBV12-5 with TRBJ1-1; TRBD1 aligns across 9 bases. This CDR3 comprises 16 residues. Looked up from germline, CDR1 is LGHNT and CDR2 is FRNRAP. Losses at the gene ends were 4 bases for V and 6 bases for J; bases not matched to a gene: 12. The CDR3 spells CASGSRTGTGRPEAFF. The CDR3 nucleotides read TGTGCTAGTGGTTCAAGGACCGGGACAGGGAGACCTGAAGCTTTCTTT.

The chain couples TRBV30 to TRBJ1-5; D is ambiguous. This CDR3 has 15 amino acids. Germline values: CDR1 GTSNPN, CDR2 SVGIG (reference sequence). Trimming shortened V by 0 bases and J by 1 base, and 10 bases separated the two germline ends. CDR3 residues: CAWSVGGRSNQPQHF. CDR3 sequence (DNA): TGTGCCTGGAGTGTAGGAGGGAGGAGCAATCAGCCCCAGCATTTT.

The chain uses TRBV6-5 and TRBJ2-2; D uncertain. The V gene's germline CDR1 is MNHEY and CDR2 SVGAGI. This CDR3 contains 14 residues. Trimming cost V 1 base and J 5 bases, with 8 bases left between them. The CDR3 DNA follows: TGTGCCAGCAGTTACTTGGCTAGGACCGGGGAGCTGTTTTTT. Its protein product is CASSYLARTGELFF.

V usage is TRBV19 and J usage is TRBJ2-4; TRBD1 aligns across 8 bases. Germline trimming cut 5 bases from V and 9 bases from J; bases unmatched to any gene: 6. This CDR3 has 13 amino acids. Germline V CDR1 and CDR2: LNHDA, SQIVND (reference sequence). The CDR3 sequence is CASSSSGGTIQYF. The CDR3, as DNA: TGTGCCAGTAGTTCGTCAGGGGGCACCATTCAGTACTTC.

This clone was observed a handful of times. The chain uses TRBV6-5 and TRBJ1-2, with 11 bases matching TRBD1. The CDR3 contains 14 residues. From germline, CDR1 is MNHEY and CDR2 SVGAGI. The V and J ends lost 8 bases and 4 bases, in that order; junction bases with no gene match: 6. CDR3 in amino acids: CASAPGQGVYGYTF. CDR3 DNA: TGTGCCAGCGCACCGGGACAGGGGGTCTATGGCTACACCTTC.

The V call is TRBV4-1, the J call TRBJ1-4, with D possibly matching TRBD1 (5 bases). This CDR3 is 18 amino acids long. Trimming pared 1 base from V and 5 bases from J, leaving 20 bases between. CDR1 MGHRA and CDR2 YSYEKL come from the germline V gene. The CDR3 DNA is TGCGCCAGCAGCCAAGGAAGGGTCAGGGAAGGTTCCAATGAAAAACTGTTTTTT. This translates into CASSQGRVREGSNEKLFF.